The rows below give T cell receptor beta chains drawn from one sample of a study of blood T cell repertoires in COVID-19. Method: immunoSEQ multiplex PCR; TCRdb's copy keeps in-frame clones and lacks some. The sample shows over 150,000 clones, over 80% of them seen only once. The sequenced material came from peripheral blood. The receptors were sampled from a woman aged 40-49 years with COVID-19, enrolled during active disease. The CDR3 runs from the conserved cysteine through the conserved F or W. The order of the fields is J gene, D gene, clone size, V gene, CDR3 DNA, CDR3 protein. D genes are given only for firm matches. For some rows the clone size is stated as once, few or many, or as a class when expanded; others skip it.

J gene: TRBJ2-7
D gene: TRBD1
clone size: NA
V gene: TRBV6-5
CDR3 DNA: TGTGCCTGCGGAACCGGGACAGGGGGCCACGAGCAGTACTTC
CDR3 protein: CACGTGTGGHEQYF

J gene: TRBJ2-7
D gene: NA
clone size: NA
V gene: TRBV29-1
CDR3 DNA: TGCAGCGGCGTCGGGAGCTCCTACGAGCAGTACTTC
CDR3 protein: CSGVGSSYEQYF

J gene: TRBJ1-5
D gene: NA
clone size: NA
V gene: TRBV5-6
CDR3 DNA: TGTGCCAGCAGCTTAAACGTCTATAGCAATCAGCCCCAGCATTTT
CDR3 protein: CASSLNVYSNQPQHF

J gene: TRBJ1-2
D gene: NA
clone size: NA
V gene: TRBV5-1
CDR3 DNA: TGCGCCAGCAGCCAGGACGGGGCTAACTATGGCTACACCTTC
CDR3 protein: CASSQDGANYGYTF

J gene: TRBJ2-2
D gene: NA
clone size: NA
V gene: TRBV6-5
CDR3 DNA: TGTGCCAGCAGTCGGTCAACCGGCGGGACCGGGGAGCTGTTTTTT
CDR3 protein: CASSRSTGGTGELFF

J gene: TRBJ2-1
D gene: TRBD2
clone size: once
V gene: TRBV6-1
CDR3 DNA: TGTGCCAGCAGTGACGGACTAGCGGGGGATGAGCAGTTCTTC
CDR3 protein: CASSDGLAGDEQFF

J gene: TRBJ2-3
D gene: TRBD2
clone size: NA
V gene: TRBV5-4
CDR3 DNA: TGTGCCAGCAGCGGTAGCGGGGGTCGAGATACGCAGTATTTT
CDR3 protein: CASSGSGGRDTQYF

J gene: TRBJ2-1
D gene: TRBD2
clone size: once
V gene: TRBV5-6
CDR3 DNA: TGTGCCAGCAGGACTAGCGGTTCCTACAATGAGCAGTTCTTC
CDR3 protein: CASRTSGSYNEQFF

J gene: TRBJ1-5
D gene: NA
clone size: once
V gene: TRBV28
CDR3 DNA: TGTGCCAGCAGTCCCACAGGGACCCACAATCAGCCCCAGCATTTT
CDR3 protein: CASSPTGTHNQPQHF

J gene: TRBJ1-2
D gene: TRBD1
clone size: once
V gene: TRBV3-1/TRBV3-2
CDR3 DNA: TGTGCCAGCAGCCTTGACAGGGTTGATGGCTACACCTTC
CDR3 protein: CASSLDRVDGYTF

J gene: TRBJ1-4
D gene: NA
clone size: NA
V gene: TRBV6-2/TRBV6-3
CDR3 DNA: TGTGCCAGCAGCCCAGACAGGCCAGATGAAAAACTGTTTTTT
CDR3 protein: CASSPDRPDEKLFF

J gene: TRBJ2-5
D gene: NA
clone size: NA
V gene: TRBV15
CDR3 DNA: TGTGCCACCAGCAGAGAAAACCCTAGCCTGAGGGAGACCCAGTACTTC
CDR3 protein: CATSRENPSLRETQYF

J gene: TRBJ1-3
D gene: TRBD1
clone size: NA
V gene: TRBV5-1
CDR3 DNA: TGCGCCAGCAGCTTGGATCTGGGGGGACAGGGTTCTGGAAACACCATATATTTT
CDR3 protein: CASSLDLGGQGSGNTIYF

J gene: TRBJ2-2
D gene: NA
clone size: once
V gene: TRBV7-3
CDR3 DNA: TGTGCCAGCAGCACCCTAGTGTGGGGGGAGCTGTTTTTT
CDR3 protein: CASSTLVWGELFF

J gene: TRBJ1-1
D gene: TRBD1
clone size: NA
V gene: TRBV5-1
CDR3 DNA: TGCGCCAGCAGCCCGAACCCCGGGACAGGCGGCACTGAAGCTTTCTTT
CDR3 protein: CASSPNPGTGGTEAFF

J gene: TRBJ1-6
D gene: NA
clone size: NA
V gene: TRBV9
CDR3 DNA: TGTGCCAGCAGCGCTGAGTATTCACCCCTCCACTTT
CDR3 protein: CASSAEYSPLHF

J gene: TRBJ1-1
D gene: NA
clone size: NA
V gene: TRBV24-1
CDR3 DNA: TGTGCCACCAGGGGGGCAGCGAACACTGAAGCTTTCTTT
CDR3 protein: CATRGAANTEAFF

J gene: TRBJ1-2
D gene: NA
clone size: NA
V gene: TRBV7-2
CDR3 DNA: TGTGCCAGCAGCCCCCCCCCAGCTAACTATGGCTACACCTTC
CDR3 protein: CASSPPPANYGYTF

J gene: TRBJ2-5
D gene: TRBD2
clone size: once
V gene: TRBV19
CDR3 DNA: TGTGCCAGTAAGGAGGAACTAGCGGGGATGGAGACCCAGTACTTC
CDR3 protein: CASKEELAGMETQYF

J gene: TRBJ2-7
D gene: NA
clone size: NA
V gene: TRBV27
CDR3 DNA: TGTGCCAGCATAAGGGGCTACGAGCAGTACTTC
CDR3 protein: CASIRGYEQYF

J gene: TRBJ1-5
D gene: NA
clone size: NA
V gene: TRBV12-2
CDR3 DNA: TGTGCAAGTCGTTTCAACTTGAATCAGCCCCAGCATTTT
CDR3 protein: CASRFNLNQPQHF

J gene: TRBJ2-2
D gene: NA
clone size: NA
V gene: TRBV9
CDR3 DNA: TGTGCCAGCAGCGGGGGACTTCAGCCCACCGGGGAGCTGTTTTTT
CDR3 protein: CASSGGLQPTGELFF

J gene: TRBJ2-3
D gene: NA
clone size: NA
V gene: TRBV3-1/TRBV3-2
CDR3 DNA: TGTGCCAGCAGCCAAGTGAACCGCGGAGATACGCAGTATTTT
CDR3 protein: CASSQVNRGDTQYF

J gene: TRBJ1-2
D gene: NA
clone size: once
V gene: TRBV6-6
CDR3 DNA: TGTGCCAGCAGTTACGGAGGGTTGGATGGCTACACCTTC
CDR3 protein: CASSYGGLDGYTF

J gene: TRBJ2-1
D gene: TRBD2
clone size: NA
V gene: TRBV5-1
CDR3 DNA: TGCGCCAGCAGCTTGGCCTCAACGGGGGGTGAGCAGTTCTTC
CDR3 protein: CASSLASTGGEQFF

J gene: TRBJ1-5
D gene: TRBD1
clone size: once
V gene: TRBV6-5
CDR3 DNA: TGTGCCAGCAGTTACGAAACAGGGGGATACAATCAGCCCCAGCATTTT
CDR3 protein: CASSYETGGYNQPQHF

J gene: TRBJ2-7
D gene: TRBD2
clone size: few
V gene: TRBV27
CDR3 DNA: TGTGCCAGCAGTTCCGCGGGGGGCCATTACGAGCAGTACTTC
CDR3 protein: CASSSAGGHYEQYF

J gene: TRBJ2-1
D gene: TRBD2
clone size: few
V gene: TRBV29-1
CDR3 DNA: TGCAGCGTTGGGACTAGCTCAAGCAATGAGCAGTTCTTC
CDR3 protein: CSVGTSSSNEQFF

J gene: TRBJ2-5
D gene: TRBD1
clone size: few
V gene: TRBV27
CDR3 DNA: TGTGCCAGCAGCTGGACAGGGGACGTGACCCAGTACTTC
CDR3 protein: CASSWTGDVTQYF

J gene: TRBJ2-1
D gene: TRBD2
clone size: NA
V gene: TRBV3-1/TRBV3-2
CDR3 DNA: TGTGCCAGCAAGAGAGAAGCGGGGGGCGGGTACAATGAGCAGTTCTTC
CDR3 protein: CASKREAGGGYNEQFF

J gene: TRBJ1-1
D gene: TRBD1
clone size: NA
V gene: TRBV7-9
CDR3 DNA: TGTGCCAGCAGGGGGACAGCCCCGAACACTGAAGCTTTCTTT
CDR3 protein: CASRGTAPNTEAFF

J gene: TRBJ2-5
D gene: NA
clone size: NA
V gene: TRBV2
CDR3 DNA: TGTGCCAGCAGTGATGGGCAGGTGGAGACCCAGTACTTC
CDR3 protein: CASSDGQVETQYF

J gene: TRBJ1-6
D gene: NA
clone size: NA
V gene: TRBV5-1
CDR3 DNA: TGCGCCAGCAGCTTCAGCGGCAATTCACCCCTCCACTTT
CDR3 protein: CASSFSGNSPLHF

J gene: TRBJ2-7
D gene: NA
clone size: NA
V gene: TRBV6-5
CDR3 DNA: TGTGCCAGCAGTCTACGGGGACTCGAGCAGTACTTC
CDR3 protein: CASSLRGLEQYF

J gene: TRBJ2-1
D gene: NA
clone size: NA
V gene: TRBV6-1
CDR3 DNA: TGTGCCAGCAGTGAAGGACCTCCGGTAGGAGCTTCCTACAATGAGCAGTTCTTC
CDR3 protein: CASSEGPPVGASYNEQFF

J gene: TRBJ1-3
D gene: TRBD1
clone size: NA
V gene: TRBV7-3
CDR3 DNA: TGTGCCAGCAGCTTAACCGGGACAGAGGGAAACACCATATATTTT
CDR3 protein: CASSLTGTEGNTIYF

J gene: TRBJ2-7
D gene: TRBD1
clone size: few
V gene: TRBV10-3
CDR3 DNA: TGTGCCATCAGCCCGGGACAGGAAATCTACGAGCAGTACTTC
CDR3 protein: CAISPGQEIYEQYF

J gene: TRBJ1-2
D gene: TRBD1
clone size: NA
V gene: TRBV7-9
CDR3 DNA: TGTGCCAGCAGCTCCCCACAGGGGGCGGGTGGCTACACCTTC
CDR3 protein: CASSSPQGAGGYTF

J gene: TRBJ2-7
D gene: TRBD2
clone size: NA
V gene: TRBV3-1/TRBV3-2
CDR3 DNA: TGTGCCAGCAGCCAAGGCGGGGGTTTTTACGAGCAGTACTTC
CDR3 protein: CASSQGGGFYEQYF

J gene: TRBJ2-1
D gene: TRBD2
clone size: NA
V gene: TRBV3-1/TRBV3-2
CDR3 DNA: TGTGCCAGCAGCCCGGACCCGGGGGGTGTGTACAATGAGCAGTTCTTC
CDR3 protein: CASSPDPGGVYNEQFF

J gene: TRBJ1-2
D gene: NA
clone size: NA
V gene: TRBV6-1
CDR3 DNA: TGTGCCAGCAGTGAAAACTTGAACTATGGCTACACCTTC
CDR3 protein: CASSENLNYGYTF